The 21 T cell receptor beta chains reported below all come from one sample, sequenced in a study of blood T cell repertoires in COVID-19. Sequencing was performed with immunoSEQ multiplex PCR; in TCRdb, only in-frame clones are kept and a portion is missing. Seen here are about 270,000 clones, approximately 85% observed once, and the top ten hold 0.8% to 1%. The specimen sequenced was PBMCs or T cells enriched from blood (not recorded which). These receptors originate from a woman in her twenties or thirties who had recovered from COVID-19.

This clone showed up just a few times. Compared with germline, one end of the junction differs, possibly owing to a read error. J is TRBJ2-7 and V is TRBV7-7; the D gene is possibly TRBD2 (7 bases). This CDR3 is built from 15 residues. Germline V lookup: CDR1 SSHAT, CDR2 FNYEAQ (reference sequence). In nucleotides, the CDR3 is TGTGCTAGCAGCCCCGCGGGGGCGCTGACCTACGAGCAGTACTTC. Residues: CASSPAGALTYEQYF.

V is TRBV7-2 and J is TRBJ1-2, with D maybe TRBD1 (6 bases). The germline CDR1 and CDR2 sequences are SGHTA and FQGNSA. The V end lost 4 bases, the J end lost 8 bases, and 20 bases lay between the germline ends. The CDR3 totals 15 residues. CDR3 DNA: TGTGCCAGCAGCTCACTAAGTTCCGCGGGGGGCGGCTACACCTTC. It translates to CASSSLSSAGGGYTF.

This chain uses TRBV5-1 with TRBJ1-1, with 8 bases fitting TRBD1. Unmatched junction bases numbered 4, after V lost 2 bases and J lost 1 base. Germline V gene lookup returns CDR1 SGHRS and CDR2 YFSETQ. The CDR3 contains 15 residues. The CDR3 loop is CASSLQGDWNTEAFF. DNA of the CDR3: TGCGCCAGCAGCTTACAGGGGGATTGGAACACTGAAGCTTTCTTT.

This rearrangement joins TRBV5-5 to TRBJ2-7; a possible D gene is TRBD2 (5 bases). V was pared by 2 bases and J by 0 bases, with 9 bases between. The CDR3 covers 14 residues. Germline V gives CDR1 SGHKS, CDR2 YYEKEE (reference sequence). CDR3 protein: CASSLAVSSYEQYF. The CDR3 DNA is TGTGCCAGCAGCTTAGCGGTTAGCTCCTACGAGCAGTACTTC.

This clone has only a few counts. The rearrangement uses TRBV21-1 and TRBJ1-1. TRBV21-1 is termed a pseudogene. The CDR3 covers 16 residues. The CDR3 spells CASSKVVTPGTRGAFF. The CDR3, as DNA: TGTGCCAGCAGCAAAGTGGTGACCCCAGGCACGAGAGGGGCTTTCTTT.

This sequence joins TRBV25-1 and TRBJ1-4, with TRBD1 matching 9 bases. The CDR3 extends over 14 amino acids. Trimming at V came to 6 bases and at J to 7 bases, leaving 6 bases not matched to a gene. Germline assignment: CDR1 MGHDK and CDR2 SYGVNS. The CDR3 DNA follows: TGTGCCAGCAGGCAGACAGGGGGGTTTGAAAAACTGTTTTTT. It codes for CASRQTGGFEKLFF.

The chain has TRBV27 and TRBJ1-2, with TRBD1 matching 9 bases. The CDR3 is 14 residues long. V was clipped by 6 bases and J by 3 bases; unmatched bases: 5. Germline assignment: CDR1 MNHEY and CDR2 SMNVEV (reference sequence). The CDR3 DNA reads TGTGCCAGCAGAGCACAGGGGGCCTACTATGGCTACACCTTC. This gives the protein CASRAQGAYYGYTF.

This chain connects TRBV18 to TRBJ1-1; D is perhaps TRBD1 (6 bases). Germline V CDR1 and CDR2: KGHSH, LQKENI. This CDR3 is 13 amino acids long. V shed 1 base and J shed 4 bases, with 7 bases lying between them. The CDR3 nucleotides are TGTGCCAGCTCACCACTACAGGGCACTGAAGCTTTCTTT. Amino acid sequence: CASSPLQGTEAFF.

The V call is TRBV16, the J call TRBJ1-5; no clear D. Trimming took off 11 bases at V and 7 bases at J, with 21 bases between the two ends. There are 14 residues in the CDR3. Germline CDR1 is KGHSY and CDR2 is FQNENV. The CDR3, as DNA: TGTGCCGCCGGCGACGCCATCCCGGGGCAGCCCCAGCATTTT. This encodes CAAGDAIPGQPQHF.

This sequence joins TRBV9 and TRBJ1-3, with D maybe TRBD1 (6 bases). The V gene's germline CDR1 is SGDLS and CDR2 YYNGEE. The CDR3 extends over 14 amino acids. The V end was cut by 0 bases, the J end by 6 bases, with 10 bases between. The CDR3 region has the DNA TGTGCCAGCAGCGTAGGGACAGCGGAAAACACCATATATTTT. Translation gives CASSVGTAENTIYF. The variable domain in full, with the rest retrieved from reference TRBV9 and TRBJ1-3, is DSGVTQTPKHLITATGQRVTLRCSPRSGDLSVYWYQQSLDQGLQFLIQYYNGEERAKGNILERFSAQQFPDLHSELNLSSLELGDSALYFCASSVGTAENTIYFGEGSWLTVV.

V and J are TRBV27 and TRBJ2-7, with 7 bases aligning to TRBD2. The CDR3 is 15 residues long. Trimming took 5 bases from V and 3 from J; bases not matched to a gene: 10. CDR1 MNHEY and CDR2 SMNVEV come from the germline V gene (reference sequence). DNA of the CDR3: TGTGCCAGCAGTGTTAAACCTAGCGGCCACTACGAGCAGTACTTC. Translating it yields CASSVKPSGHYEQYF.

The chain is built from TRBV5-1 and TRBJ1-4; D not resolved. Germline lookup yields CDR1 SGHRS and CDR2 YFSETQ. This CDR3 is built from 16 residues. V was clipped by 3 bases and J by 0 bases, with 12 bases between them. The CDR3 bases are TGCGCCAGCAGCTCGTACAGAATATCAACTAATGAAAAACTGTTTTTT. This encodes CASSSYRISTNEKLFF.

The gene calls are TRBV4-1 and TRBJ1-1; D is unclear. CDR3 length equals 16 residues. Trimming stripped 0 bases from V and 0 bases from J, with 11 bases between. From germline, CDR1 is MGHRA and CDR2 YSYEKL. The CDR3 DNA is TGCGCCAGCAGCCAAGATTCGGGATACATGAACACTGAAGCTTTCTTT. This translates into CASSQDSGYMNTEAFF.

The rearrangement links TRBV5-5 to TRBJ1-3, with no clear D. The V and J ends lost 6 bases and 0 bases respectively, with 16 bases between them. The CDR3 consists of 16 residues. From germline, CDR1 is SGHKS and CDR2 YYEKEE (reference sequence). CDR3 amino acids: CASTSSGSGSGNTIYF. DNA of the CDR3: TGTGCCAGCACCTCCTCGGGGTCGGGCTCTGGAAACACCATATATTTT.

The V and J genes are TRBV2 and TRBJ1-2; no clear D. V lost 4 bases, J lost 0 bases, and 12 bases lay in between. In germline, CDR1 is SNHLY, CDR2 FYNNEI. This CDR3 spans 15 amino acids. The CDR3 sequence: CASSVNQRTNYGYTF. In DNA, the CDR3 is TGTGCCAGCAGTGTAAACCAGCGAACTAACTATGGCTACACCTTC.

This clone was seen only once. The chain links TRBV4-1 to TRBJ2-1; 9 nucleotides line up with TRBD1. Germline lookup yields CDR1 MGHRA and CDR2 YSYEKL. V gave up 4 bases and J gave up 4 bases; unmatched junction bases: 5. This CDR3 has 15 residues. The CDR3: CASSLLGTGYNEQFF. CDR3 DNA: TGCGCCAGCAGCCTTTTAGGGACAGGGTACAATGAGCAGTTCTTC.

For this clone: This same CDR3 is encoded by further DNA sequences in the sample. J is TRBJ2-7 and V is TRBV29-1, with TRBD1 as a possible D gene (6 bases). Between the trimmed V and J ends, which lost 6 bases and 4 bases, there was a span of 13 bases. Germline lookup yields CDR1 SQVTM and CDR2 ANQGSEA. The CDR3 runs 12 residues. DNA of the CDR3: TGCAGCGTGCGCCAGGGGTCGTACGAGCAGTACTTC. It codes for CSVRQGSYEQYF.

This clone occurred a few times. The chain joins TRBV5-1 to TRBJ1-1; 8 bases fit TRBD1. Germline CDR1 SGHRS, CDR2 YFSETQ. The CDR3 consists of 14 residues. Trimming cost V 4 bases and J 0 bases; bases outside gene matches: 2. CDR3 protein: CASSKTGVNTEAFF. The CDR3 region has the DNA TGCGCCAGCAGCAAGACAGGGGTGAACACTGAAGCTTTCTTT.

The CDR3 sequence: CASSFGLAGSYEQYF. In nucleotides, the CDR3 is TGCGCCAGCAGCTTCGGACTAGCGGGGAGCTACGAGCAGTACTTC. The chain combines TRBV4-1 with TRBJ2-7; 12 nucleotides align to TRBD2. This CDR3 has 15 amino acids. Germline CDR1 reads MGHRA; CDR2 reads YSYEKL. Losses at the gene ends were 5 bases for V and 3 bases for J; bases not matched to a gene: 5.

The chain's CDR3 is CASSQDLDSPRGYTF. The CDR3, as DNA: TGTGCCAGCAGCCAAGATCTGGACAGCCCTCGCGGCTACACCTTC. The chain carries TRBV4-2 and TRBJ1-2; D perhaps matches TRBD1 (6 bases). V was trimmed by 0 bases and J by 8 bases, leaving 16 bases between them. The germline CDR1 and CDR2 sequences are LGHNA and YNFKEQ. The CDR3 consists of 15 residues.

The rearrangement links TRBV5-1 to TRBJ2-1; TRBD1 is a possible D gene (6 bases). Deletions cut 3 bases from V and 7 bases from J, with 11 bases between. The germline gives CDR1 SGHRS, CDR2 YFSETQ. The CDR3 totals 13 residues. CDR3 bases: TGCGCCAGCAGCTCGAATCAGGGGAATGAGCAGTTCTTC. Amino acids: CASSSNQGNEQFF.